This T cell receptor (beta chain) was captured by sequencing in a study of blood T cells in healthy people across ages (dated by TCRdb to between 2014 and 2016). With regard to the full study: Template switching captured roughly one uniquely barcoded TCR beta cDNA molecule per two T cells in model experiments. The study analyzed two additional independent replicas of 1 million unique cDNA reads from the same blood draw for two donors, one aged 18 to 29 and one aged 80 or older. Using deep sequencing normalized with unique cDNA molecular identifiers, the study measured how TCR beta repertoire diversity changes with age. The donors were split into four age groups: young (average around 16 years), middle-aged (39), aged (approximately 59) and long-lived (over 80). Donors of different ages were randomly distributed across sequencing lanes to avoid experimental bias. Overall study results and their limits: Estimates of total diversity from one million sequenced T cells were regarded as lower bounds and underestimates. The long-lived group showed more naive CD4+ T cells, fewer expanded clones and increased TCR diversity than the aged group, suggesting age selection. Because the CMV infection status of the donors was unknown, age-related changes in expanded clonotypes may potentially have been confounded. Bulk unsorted PBMC profiling prevented conclusive comparison of naive and antigen-experienced compartments. As age increased, observed TCR beta diversity per million T cells dropped in a roughly linear way, and a significant reduction was already evident by age roughly 36. Observed TCR beta diversity correlated strongly with the percentage of naive T cells measured by flow cytometry.

The CDR3 runs 13 amino acids, cysteine and phenylalanine included. Left in the record is the CDR3 DNA by itself, 39 bases read in frame from the first base. Germline trimming: 4 bases from V, 7 bases from J; junction bases outside gene matches: 3. To prepare the library, 5' RACE was applied. TCRdb lists the instrument as Illumina HiSeq 2500. The second PCR ran for roughly 6 to 11 cycles and used a J-beta primer mix along with a sample-barcoded 5' primer. Each TCR beta cDNA molecule received a unique molecular identifier from a template-switch 5' adaptor carrying 12 random nucleotides. Each sample yielded at least 2.5 million CDR3-containing paired-end reads. The Mint cDNA synthesis kit, primed by a TRBC-specific oligonucleotide, was used to synthesize first-strand cDNA from all RNA. After uracil-DNA glycosylase treatment, a first 18-cycle PCR used universal primers M1SS and BC2_uni_R on all cDNA. The published analysis was carried out like this. Normalization of each sample was performed by random selection of 1 million high-quality reads, each carrying a distinct molecular identifier. Reads with shared molecular identifiers were discarded instead of being binned into consensus sequences. CDR3 identification, clonotype clustering and error correction used MiTCR with a Q25 quality threshold and the strictest error-elimination algorithm. Lower-bound total TCR beta diversity was estimated with a nonparametric unseen species model using Euler transformation. Through fastp at Q25 and MiXCR, TCRdb rebuilt clones from the public reads, retaining in-frame beta chains. One record per CDR3 amino acid sequence lists the most common genes and DNA. It is TCRdb's table, rather than the study itself, that gives the V and J calls and clone size. This sample gives 850,000 to 1,300,000 distinct CDR3 sequences in total; over 35% of them show up just once. In total, the top ten clones hold approximately 17% of the sample.

Systemically healthy Caucasian individuals from Russia, 39 in total and aged about 6 to 95 years, were included as donors. Around 10 milliliters of peripheral blood were collected from each donor into EDTA-treated Vacutainer tubes. Ficoll-Paque density-gradient centrifugation was used to isolate PBMCs, with at least 6.5 million per sample. Total RNA was extracted from PBMCs with Trizol reagent, with at least 5 micrograms obtained per sample. Naive CD45RAhigh/CD27high T cell percentages were measured by flow cytometry on a PBMC aliquot from every donor. As regards this clonotype: The antigen it recognizes is unknown. No base qualities exist here, and no much larger clone lies one base off it.

This clonotype was obtained from a woman in her sixties in good health. The rearranged chain carries TRBV12-3 or TRBV12-4 and TRBJ2-4; 8 bases in between match TRBD2. The sequencing input was blood. In nucleotide form, the sequence is TGTGCCAGCAGTTATGCGGGAGGTAACATTCAGTACTTC. Its amino acids are CASSYAGGNIQYF.